The rows below give T cell receptor beta chains drawn from one sample of a study of cytomegalovirus exposure and HLA in healthy donors. Data came from immunoSEQ multiplex PCR; TCRdb stores just in-frame clones and leaves some out. The repertoire consists of fewer than 150,000 clones, with roughly 74% occurring once and the leading ten covering around 5.9%. The specimen was PBMCs. Source of these receptors: a woman in her 40s in good health and CMV-seropositive. CDR3s include the opening cysteine and the closing phenylalanine or tryptophan. D genes are given only for firm matches. Not all rows give a size; the values are once, few, many and, for expanded clones, a class.

TRBV10-1,TRBJ2-1,TRBD2,once,CASSDSGRAGNEQFF,TGCGCCAGCAGTGACAGCGGGAGGGCCGGAAATGAGCAGTTCTTC
TRBV10-3,TRBJ1-1,.,.,CATKAGQKNTEAFF,TGTGCCACCAAAGCGGGACAAAAGAACACTGAAGCTTTCTTT
TRBV2,TRBJ1-1,TRBD1,.,CASSYTYGTGGTEAFF,TGTGCCAGCAGCTACACGTACGGGACAGGCGGAACTGAAGCTTTCTTT
TRBV6-1,TRBJ1-2,TRBD1,medium-sized,CASTPIIQGAYGYTF,TGTGCCAGCACTCCTATAATTCAGGGGGCCTATGGCTACACCTTC
TRBV10-3,TRBJ1-2,TRBD1,.,CAISDRATGGVRDGYTF,TGTGCCATCAGTGATCGGGCTACAGGGGGCGTTCGGGATGGCTACACCTTC
TRBV5-1,TRBJ2-3,.,.,CASSFEGVADTQYF,TGCGCCAGCAGCTTTGAAGGGGTCGCAGATACGCAGTATTTT
TRBV5-6,TRBJ2-3,TRBD1,.,CASSYAGTGLPDTQYF,TGTGCCAGCAGTTATGCCGGGACAGGGCTTCCAGATACGCAGTATTTT
TRBV27,TRBJ1-1,TRBD1,few,CASGWDRGRGDTEAFF,TGTGCCAGCGGCTGGGACAGGGGGCGCGGGGACACTGAAGCTTTCTTT
TRBV19,TRBJ2-5,TRBD2,.,CASSIGRLAGLKETQYF,TGTGCCAGTAGTATCGGAAGACTAGCGGGATTAAAAGAGACCCAGTACTTC
TRBV27,TRBJ1-6,TRBD1,.,CASGRTGVSPLHF,TGTGCCAGCGGGAGGACAGGGGTCTCACCCCTCCACTTT
TRBV7-8,TRBJ2-1,TRBD2,.,CASVAGSYNEQFF,TGTGCCAGCGTAGCGGGAAGTTACAATGAGCAGTTCTTC
TRBV28,TRBJ1-1,.,.,CASTWGEGGTEAFF,TGTGCCAGCACTTGGGGGGAGGGAGGCACTGAAGCTTTCTTT
TRBV6-1,TRBJ2-5,.,.,CASSEARGGEQYF,TGTGCCAGCAGTGAAGCCCGGGGAGGTGAGCAGTACTTC
TRBV4-2,TRBJ2-1,.,once,CASSAYRDSEYNEQFF,TGTGCCAGCAGCGCATACCGGGACTCCGAATACAATGAGCAGTTCTTC
TRBV7-3,TRBJ2-1,TRBD2,.,CASSYSGSKGNEQFF,TGTGCCAGCAGCTATAGCGGGAGCAAGGGCAATGAGCAGTTCTTC
TRBV11-1,TRBJ2-5,.,.,CASSLEGAGLEQYF,TGTGCCAGCAGCTTAGAAGGGGCAGGGCTGGAGCAGTACTTC
TRBV6-6,TRBJ2-7,.,.,CASSPLYEQYF,TGTGCCAGCAGTCCACTGTACGAGCAGTACTTC
TRBV25-1,TRBJ2-3,.,.,CASSERTASTDTQYF,TGTGCCAGCAGTGAAAGGACAGCTAGCACAGATACGCAGTATTTT
TRBV5-1,TRBJ2-7,TRBD1,.,CASSPDRTYEQYF,TGCGCCAGCAGCCCGGACAGGACCTACGAGCAGTACTTC
TRBV19,TRBJ1-5,TRBD1,.,CASSQDRGGQPQHF,TGTGCCAGTAGCCAGGACAGGGGAGGCCAGCCCCAGCATTTT
TRBV19,TRBJ2-3,TRBD2,.,CASSILAGSDTQYF,TGTGCCAGTAGTATTCTAGCGGGGTCAGATACGCAGTATTTT
TRBV15,TRBJ2-2,TRBD1,.,CATSRGQGETGELFF,TGTGCCACCAGCAGAGGGCAGGGGGAGACCGGGGAGCTGTTTTTT
TRBV2,TRBJ1-3,.,.,CASRFQGFSGNTIYF,TGTGCCAGCAGGTTTCAGGGCTTCTCTGGAAACACCATATATTTT
TRBV7-9,TRBJ2-5,TRBD2,.,CASSLVSGETQYF,TGTGCCAGCAGCTTAGTTAGCGGGGAGACCCAGTACTTC
TRBV6-5,TRBJ1-5,TRBD1,.,CASRPLDRENQPQHF,TGTGCCAGCAGACCACTCGACAGGGAGAATCAGCCCCAGCATTTT
TRBV28,TRBJ2-6,TRBD1,.,CASSRDRGNGANVLTF,TGTGCCAGCAGCCGGGACAGGGGGAATGGGGCCAACGTCCTGACTTTC
TRBV7-8,TRBJ1-1,.,once,CATAGGMNTEAFF,TGTGCCACCGCGGGGGGGATGAACACTGAAGCTTTCTTT
TRBV5-1,TRBJ1-2,.,once,CASSLDQKYGYTF,TGCGCCAGCAGCTTGGACCAGAAGTATGGCTACACCTTC
TRBV27,TRBJ1-4,.,.,CASSTYGATNEKLFF,TGTGCCAGCAGTACCTACGGTGCAACTAATGAAAAACTGTTTTTT
TRBV5-1,TRBJ2-1,.,.,CASSFSGSYNEQFF,TGCGCCAGCAGCTTCTCGGGCTCCTACAATGAGCAGTTCTTC
TRBV4-2,TRBJ2-1,TRBD2,few,CASSQDASGGGYNEQFF,TGTGCCAGCAGCCAAGATGCTAGCGGGGGGGGGTACAATGAGCAGTTCTTC
TRBV19,TRBJ2-1,.,.,CASSRNEGSYNEQFF,TGTGCCAGTAGCAGGAATGAGGGCTCCTACAATGAGCAGTTCTTC
TRBV10-3,TRBJ1-1,TRBD1,.,CAITRQGSSTEAFF,TGTGCCATCACCCGACAGGGTAGTAGCACTGAAGCTTTCTTT
TRBV6-1,TRBJ2-5,.,.,CASILSLAQETQYF,TGTGCCAGCATTCTTTCTCTAGCCCAAGAGACCCAGTACTTC
TRBV10-3,TRBJ1-2,TRBD1,.,CAITGDYGYTF,TGTGCCATTACAGGGGACTATGGCTACACCTTC
TRBV2,TRBJ2-5,TRBD1,.,CASTRDRGQETQYF,TGTGCCAGCACCCGGGACAGGGGCCAAGAGACCCAGTACTTC
TRBV7-2,TRBJ1-5,TRBD1,.,CASSLKGGGNQPQHF,TGTGCCAGCAGCTTAAAAGGGGGCGGCAATCAGCCCCAGCATTTT
TRBV7-8,TRBJ2-2,TRBD2,.,CASSLVGLAGAVGELFF,TGTGCCAGCAGCTTAGTGGGACTAGCGGGAGCGGTCGGGGAGCTGTTTTTT
TRBV7-2,TRBJ2-2,TRBD2,once,CASSIRGSSGRANTGELFF,TGTGCCAGCAGCATTAGAGGGAGTAGCGGGAGAGCGAACACCGGGGAGCTGTTTTTT
TRBV20-1,TRBJ2-5,TRBD2,.,CSASGRETQYF,TGCAGTGCTAGCGGGAGGGAGACCCAGTACTTC
TRBV7-2,TRBJ1-4,.,few,CASSINQGREKLFF,TGTGCCAGCAGCATTAACCAGGGAAGGGAAAAACTGTTTTTT
TRBV5-1,TRBJ2-1,.,.,CASSLAGTFNEQFF,TGCGCCAGCAGCTTGGCCGGGACTTTCAATGAGCAGTTCTTC
TRBV7-9,TRBJ2-7,.,.,CASSFTDEQYF,TGTGCCAGCAGCTTTACAGACGAGCAGTACTTC
TRBV25-1,TRBJ2-7,.,.,CATISDYSYEQYF,TGTGCCACAATCAGCGATTACTCCTACGAGCAGTACTTC
TRBV5-6,TRBJ1-4,TRBD1,once,CASCRTGLNEKLFF,TGTGCCAGCTGCCGGACAGGGCTGAATGAAAAACTGTTTTTT
TRBV6-1,TRBJ2-7,.,few,CASSDKNQYEQYF,TGTGCCAGCAGCGACAAGAACCAATACGAGCAGTACTTC
TRBV27,TRBJ1-5,.,few,CASRESPGRAEEPQHF,TGTGCCAGCAGGGAGTCGCCCGGGCGGGCAGAAGAGCCCCAGCATTTT
TRBV27,TRBJ1-1,.,.,CASSLSWRTNTEAFF,TGTGCCAGCAGTTTATCGTGGCGGACAAACACTGAAGCTTTCTTT
TRBV28,TRBJ2-1,TRBD2,.,CASSWALAGGINEQFF,TGTGCCAGCAGTTGGGCCCTAGCGGGAGGCATCAATGAGCAGTTCTTC
TRBV5-1,TRBJ1-4,TRBD1,.,CASSPGQGSEKLFF,TGCGCCAGCAGCCCAGGACAGGGATCGGAAAAACTGTTTTTT
TRBV15,TRBJ2-3,.,.,CATSRVGGVTQYF,TGTGCCACCAGCAGAGTCGGAGGGGTTACGCAGTATTTT
TRBV14,TRBJ2-2,.,once,CASSQERGIQGGGELFF,TGTGCCAGCAGCCAAGAAAGGGGGATACAGGGAGGGGGGGAGCTGTTTTTT
TRBV9,TRBJ2-7,TRBD2,.,CASSGGLAGGHYEQYF,TGTGCCAGCAGCGGAGGACTAGCGGGAGGACACTACGAGCAGTACTTC